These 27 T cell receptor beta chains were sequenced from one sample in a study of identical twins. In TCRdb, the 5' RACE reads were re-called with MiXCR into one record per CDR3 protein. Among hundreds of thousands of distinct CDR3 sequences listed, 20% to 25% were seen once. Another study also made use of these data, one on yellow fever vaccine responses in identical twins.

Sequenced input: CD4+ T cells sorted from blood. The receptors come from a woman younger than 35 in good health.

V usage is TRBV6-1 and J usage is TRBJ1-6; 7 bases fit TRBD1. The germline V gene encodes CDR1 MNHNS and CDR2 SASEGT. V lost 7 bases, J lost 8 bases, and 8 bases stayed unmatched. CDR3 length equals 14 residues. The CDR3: CASKYGRGDSPLHF. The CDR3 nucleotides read TGTGCCAGCAAATACGGCAGGGGGGATTCACCCCTCCACTTT.

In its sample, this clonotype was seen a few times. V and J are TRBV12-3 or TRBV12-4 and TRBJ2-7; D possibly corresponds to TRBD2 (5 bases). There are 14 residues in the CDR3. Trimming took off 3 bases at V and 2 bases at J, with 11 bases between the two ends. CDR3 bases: TGTGCCAGCAGTTTCACGGGGTCCCCCTACGAGCAGTACTTC. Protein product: CASSFTGSPYEQYF.

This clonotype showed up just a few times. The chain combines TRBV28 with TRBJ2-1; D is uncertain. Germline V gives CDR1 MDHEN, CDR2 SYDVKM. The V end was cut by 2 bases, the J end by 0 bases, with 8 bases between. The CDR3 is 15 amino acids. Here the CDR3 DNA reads TGTGCCAGCAGTTTAGCGGACCGCTCCTACAATGAGCAGTTCTTC. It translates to CASSLADRSYNEQFF.

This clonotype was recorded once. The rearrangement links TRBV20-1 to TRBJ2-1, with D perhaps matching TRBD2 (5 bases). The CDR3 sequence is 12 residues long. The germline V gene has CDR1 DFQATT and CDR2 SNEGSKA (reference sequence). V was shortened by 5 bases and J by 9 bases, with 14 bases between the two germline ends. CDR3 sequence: CSAGPMAGEQFF. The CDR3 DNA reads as TGCAGTGCTGGCCCGATGGCGGGTGAGCAGTTCTTC.

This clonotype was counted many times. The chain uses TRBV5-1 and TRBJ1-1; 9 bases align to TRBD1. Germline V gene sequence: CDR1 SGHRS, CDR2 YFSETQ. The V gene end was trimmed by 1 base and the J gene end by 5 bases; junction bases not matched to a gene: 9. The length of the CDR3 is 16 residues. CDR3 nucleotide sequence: TGCGCCAGCAGCTTGCCCCGAACAGGGGGCCGGACTGAAGCTTTCTTT. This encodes CASSLPRTGGRTEAFF.

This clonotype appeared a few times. CDR3 sequence (DNA): TGCGCCAGCAGACTCGGGACAGGCCAAACCGGGGAGCTGTTTTTT. This sequence encodes CASRLGTGQTGELFF. The rearrangement uses TRBV5-1 and TRBJ2-2; 8 bases line up with TRBD1. The CDR3 runs 15 residues. The germline CDR1 and CDR2 sequences are SGHRS and YFSETQ. The V and J ends lost 5 bases and 5 bases, in that order; junction bases with no gene match: 8.

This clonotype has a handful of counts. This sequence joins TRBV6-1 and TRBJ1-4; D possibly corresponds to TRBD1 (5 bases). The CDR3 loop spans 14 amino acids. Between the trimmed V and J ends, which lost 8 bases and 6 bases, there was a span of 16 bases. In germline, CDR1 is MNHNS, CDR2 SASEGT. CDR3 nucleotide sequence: TGTGCCAGCGCGCCGGGACGTCTGTATGAAAAACTGTTTTTT. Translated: CASAPGRLYEKLFF.

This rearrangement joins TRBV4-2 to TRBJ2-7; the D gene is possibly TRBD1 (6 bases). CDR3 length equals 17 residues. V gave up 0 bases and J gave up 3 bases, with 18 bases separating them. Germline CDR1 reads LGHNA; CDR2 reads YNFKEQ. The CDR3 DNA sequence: TGTGCCAGCAGCCAAGAAAGGGGGACGGGGCGCCACTACGAGCAGTACTTC. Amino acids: CASSQERGTGRHYEQYF.

CDR3 residues: CSARRGKQETQYF. The CDR3 DNA is TGCAGTGCTAGAAGGGGAAAACAAGAGACCCAGTACTTC. The chain combines TRBV20-1 with TRBJ2-5, with a tentative D call TRBD1 (5 bases). Trimming pared 2 bases from V and 2 bases from J, leaving 9 bases between. Germline CDR1 reads DFQATT; CDR2 reads SNEGSKA (reference sequence). The CDR3 extends over 13 amino acids.

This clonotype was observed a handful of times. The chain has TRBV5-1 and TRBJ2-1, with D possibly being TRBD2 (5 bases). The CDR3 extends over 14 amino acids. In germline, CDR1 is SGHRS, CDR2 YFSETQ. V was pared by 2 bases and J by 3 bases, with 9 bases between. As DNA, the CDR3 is TGCGCCAGCAGCTTCGAGACTAACTACAATGAGCAGTTCTTC. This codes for CASSFETNYNEQFF.

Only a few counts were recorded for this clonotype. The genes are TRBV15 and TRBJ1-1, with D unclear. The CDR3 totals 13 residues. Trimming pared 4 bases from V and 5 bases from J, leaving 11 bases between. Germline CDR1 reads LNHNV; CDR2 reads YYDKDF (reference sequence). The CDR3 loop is CATSKRVETEAFF. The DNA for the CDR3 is TGTGCCACCAGCAAACGGGTAGAGACTGAAGCTTTCTTT.

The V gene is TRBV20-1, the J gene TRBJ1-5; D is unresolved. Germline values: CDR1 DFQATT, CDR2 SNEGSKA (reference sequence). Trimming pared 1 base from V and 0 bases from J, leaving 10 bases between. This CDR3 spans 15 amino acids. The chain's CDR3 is CSARVMENSNQPQHF. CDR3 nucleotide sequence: TGCAGTGCTAGAGTAATGGAGAATAGCAATCAGCCCCAGCATTTT.

CDR3 residues: CASNYFSGELFF. In nucleotides, the CDR3 is TGTGCCAGCAACTATTTCAGCGGGGAGCTGTTTTTT. The chain employs TRBV12-3 or TRBV12-4 and TRBJ2-2, with no clear D. Trimming took 7 bases from V and 7 from J, leaving 10 bases between them. The length of the CDR3 is 12 residues.

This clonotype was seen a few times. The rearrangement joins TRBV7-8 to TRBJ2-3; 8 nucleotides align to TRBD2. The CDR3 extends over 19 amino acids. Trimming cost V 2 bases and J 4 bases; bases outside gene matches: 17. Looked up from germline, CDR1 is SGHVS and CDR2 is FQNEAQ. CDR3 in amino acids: CASSLRVGGLVEGADTQYF. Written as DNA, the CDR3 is TGTGCCAGCAGCTTAAGAGTCGGGGGACTAGTAGAGGGCGCAGATACGCAGTATTTT.

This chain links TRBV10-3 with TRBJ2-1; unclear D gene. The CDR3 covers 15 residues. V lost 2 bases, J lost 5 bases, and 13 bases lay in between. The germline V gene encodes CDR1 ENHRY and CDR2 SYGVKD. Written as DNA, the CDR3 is TGTGCCATCAGTGAGACCTCCTTCGGCAACAATGAGCAGTTCTTC. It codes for CAISETSFGNNEQFF.

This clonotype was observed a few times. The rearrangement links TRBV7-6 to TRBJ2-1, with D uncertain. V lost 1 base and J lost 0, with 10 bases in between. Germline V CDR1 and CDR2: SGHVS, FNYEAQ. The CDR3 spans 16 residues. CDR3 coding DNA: TGTGCCAGCAGCTTAGTATACTCAAGCTCCTACAATGAGCAGTTCTTC. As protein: CASSLVYSSSYNEQFF. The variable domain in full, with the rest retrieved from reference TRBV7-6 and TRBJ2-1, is GAGVSQSPRYKVTKRGQDVALRCDPISGHVSLYWYRQALGQGPEFLTYFNYEAQQDKSGLPNDRFSAERPEGSISTLTIQRTEQRDSAMYRCASSLVYSSSYNEQFFGPGTRLTVL.

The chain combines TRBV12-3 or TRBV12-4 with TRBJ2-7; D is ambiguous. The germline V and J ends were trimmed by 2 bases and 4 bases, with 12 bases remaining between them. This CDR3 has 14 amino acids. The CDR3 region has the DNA TGTGCCAGCAGTTTATCGGCCGGACGATACGAGCAGTACGTC. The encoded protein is CASSLSAGRYEQYV.

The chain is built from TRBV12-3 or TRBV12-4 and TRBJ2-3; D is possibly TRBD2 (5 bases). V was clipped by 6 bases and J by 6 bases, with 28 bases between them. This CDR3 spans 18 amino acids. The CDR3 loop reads CASSPQGPPLKRRDTQYF. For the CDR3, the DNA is TGTGCCAGCAGCCCCCAAGGTCCCCCGCTAAAGCGGCGGGATACGCAGTATTTT.

CDR3 sequence reads: CSARVAGGNTQYF. CDR3 coding DNA: TGCAGTGCTAGAGTAGCGGGGGGGAATACGCAGTATTTT. V usage is TRBV20-1 and J usage is TRBJ2-3; 11 nucleotides match TRBD2. This CDR3 has 13 residues. Germline V CDR1 and CDR2: DFQATT, SNEGSKA (reference sequence). Trimming removed 1 base from V and 7 bases from J; junction bases left unmatched: 1.

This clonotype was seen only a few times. The CDR3 nucleotides are TGCGCCAGCAGCTTGGGGGGACAGAATGTTTCACCCCTCCACTTT. As protein: CASSLGGQNVSPLHF. This chain joins TRBV5-1 and TRBJ1-6; 7 positions agree with TRBD1. Germline CDR1 SGHRS, CDR2 YFSETQ. The V gene end was trimmed by 0 bases and the J gene end by 9 bases; junction bases not matched to a gene: 6. The CDR3 is 15 amino acids.

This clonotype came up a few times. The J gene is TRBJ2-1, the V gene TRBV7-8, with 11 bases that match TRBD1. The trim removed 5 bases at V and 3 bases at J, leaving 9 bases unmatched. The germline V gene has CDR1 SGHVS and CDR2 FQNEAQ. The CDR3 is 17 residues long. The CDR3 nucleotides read TGTGCCAGCAGCCCCGTTAGGACAGGGGGCCACTACAATGAGCAGTTCTTC. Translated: CASSPVRTGGHYNEQFF.

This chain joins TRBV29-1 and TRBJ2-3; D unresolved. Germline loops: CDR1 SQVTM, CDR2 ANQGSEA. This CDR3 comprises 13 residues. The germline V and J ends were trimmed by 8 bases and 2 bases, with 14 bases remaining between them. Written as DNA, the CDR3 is TGCAGCTCCTCATTTGCCTCCACAGATACGCAGTATTTT. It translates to CSSSFASTDTQYF.

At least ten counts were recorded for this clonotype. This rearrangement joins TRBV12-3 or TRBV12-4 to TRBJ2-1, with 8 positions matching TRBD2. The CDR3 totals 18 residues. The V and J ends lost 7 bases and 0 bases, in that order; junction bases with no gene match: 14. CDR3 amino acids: CASTTNWERGNSYNEQFF. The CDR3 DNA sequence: TGTGCCAGCACCACTAACTGGGAGCGGGGGAACTCCTACAATGAGCAGTTCTTC.

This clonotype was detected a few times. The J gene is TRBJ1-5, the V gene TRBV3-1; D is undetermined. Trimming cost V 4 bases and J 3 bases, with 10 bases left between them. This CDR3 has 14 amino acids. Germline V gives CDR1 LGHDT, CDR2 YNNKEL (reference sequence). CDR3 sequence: CASSRPGLNQPQHF. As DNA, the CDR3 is TGTGCCAGCAGCCGGCCAGGTCTCAATCAGCCCCAGCATTTT.

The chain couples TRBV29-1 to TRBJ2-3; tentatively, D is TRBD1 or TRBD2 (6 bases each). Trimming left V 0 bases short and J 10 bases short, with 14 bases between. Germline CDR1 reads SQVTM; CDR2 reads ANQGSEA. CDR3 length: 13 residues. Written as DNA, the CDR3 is TGCAGCGTTGAAGAGGCGTCGGGGGCTCCGCAGTATTTT. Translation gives CSVEEASGAPQYF.

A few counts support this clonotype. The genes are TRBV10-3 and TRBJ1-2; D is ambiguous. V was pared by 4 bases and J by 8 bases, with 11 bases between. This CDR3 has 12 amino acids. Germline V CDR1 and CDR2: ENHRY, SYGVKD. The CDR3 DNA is TGTGCCATCAGTGGGCCAAGGCAGGGCTACACCTTC. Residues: CAISGPRQGYTF.

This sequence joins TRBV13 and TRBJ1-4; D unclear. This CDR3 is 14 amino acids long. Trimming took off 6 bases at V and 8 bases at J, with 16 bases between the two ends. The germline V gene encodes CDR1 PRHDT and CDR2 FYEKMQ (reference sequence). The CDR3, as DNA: TGTGCCAGCAGACCATCGGGCGGGAAGGAAAAACTGTTTTTT. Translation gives CASRPSGGKEKLFF.